These T cell receptor beta chains were read from a single sample in a study of blood T cell repertoires in COVID-19. Profiling relied on immunoSEQ multiplex PCR, and the TCRdb table lists in-frame clones only, not all of them. Seen here are roughly 140,000 clones, roughly 88% observed once, and the top ten hold around 8%. Sequencing used peripheral blood. The origin of the receptors is a woman in her fifties or sixties with COVID-19, enrolled during active disease. Each CDR3 is given with its conserved first and last residue. A D gene is named only where the DNA matches it firmly. The size of a clone is reported for some rows only, either as once, few or many, or as a class for expanded clones.

abundance	v_gene	d_gene	j_gene	CDR3aa	CDR3nt
few	TRBV27	TRBD2	TRBJ2-3	CASSLHGLLAGVTVTDTQYF	TGTGCCAGCAGTTTACACGGTTTGCTAGCGGGGGTGACGGTCACAGATACGCAGTATTTT
NA	TRBV5-1	TRBD1	TRBJ1-1	CASSWGQDTEAFF	TGCGCCAGCAGCTGGGGACAGGATACTGAAGCTTTCTTT
NA	TRBV15	NA	TRBJ2-7	CATSRDRGFTYEQYF	TGTGCCACCAGCAGAGATCGAGGTTTCACCTACGAGCAGTACTTC
NA	TRBV19	TRBD1	TRBJ2-1	CASSPRDSYNEQFF	TGTGCCAGTAGTCCCCGGGACAGCTACAATGAGCAGTTCTTC
NA	TRBV7-3	NA	TRBJ2-7	CASSPDYHLSYEQYF	TGTGCCAGCAGCCCGGACTATCACCTTAGCTACGAGCAGTACTTC
NA	TRBV7-9	NA	TRBJ1-4	CASSPDTRNEKLFF	TGTGCCAGCAGTCCGGACACCCGTAATGAAAAACTGTTTTTT
NA	TRBV5-1	TRBD1	TRBJ1-5	CASSFGQDQPQHF	TGCGCCAGCAGCTTCGGACAGGATCAGCCCCAGCATTTT
NA	TRBV7-3	NA	TRBJ1-1	CASSLTASNTEAFF	TGTGCCAGCAGCTTAACGGCCTCGAACACTGAAGCTTTCTTT
NA	TRBV5-5	NA	TRBJ2-3	CASSLGLAYADTQYF	TGTGCCAGCAGCTTGGGCCTAGCTTACGCAGATACGCAGTATTTT
once	TRBV2	NA	TRBJ1-1	CASPTPREAFF	TGTGCCAGCCCTACTCCCCGTGAAGCTTTCTTT
few	TRBV19	NA	TRBJ1-2	CASSSLTLKANYGYTF	TGTGCCAGTAGCTCCCTGACACTGAAAGCTAACTATGGCTACACCTTC
NA	TRBV2	NA	TRBJ2-3	CASSDKRLAAQYF	TGTGCCAGCAGTGACAAAAGGCTAGCAGCGCAGTATTTT
NA	TRBV29-1	NA	TRBJ1-1	CSVAFYRATEAFF	TGCAGCGTCGCCTTTTACAGGGCTACTGAAGCTTTCTTT
few	TRBV3-1/TRBV3-2	TRBD2	TRBJ2-3	CASSQELAGWADTQYF	TGTGCCAGCAGCCAAGAATTAGCGGGGTGGGCAGATACGCAGTATTTT
NA	TRBV5-1	NA	TRBJ1-1	CASTEGGPTEAFF	TGCGCCAGCACCGAAGGGGGTCCCACTGAAGCTTTCTTT
NA	TRBV19	NA	TRBJ1-2	CASLSHATYGYTF	TGTGCCAGTCTTAGCCATGCGACCTATGGCTACACCTTC
NA	TRBV7-6	TRBD2	TRBJ2-3	CASSPDGGLEADTQYF	TGTGCCAGCAGCCCCGATGGCGGACTAGAGGCAGATACGCAGTATTTT
NA	TRBV28	TRBD1	TRBJ1-1	CASSSPGQGESEAFF	TGTGCCAGCAGTTCCCCGGGACAGGGGGAGTCTGAAGCTTTCTTT
NA	TRBV5-1	NA	TRBJ1-2	CASSLNVRFRGYTF	TGCGCCAGCAGCTTGAACGTCCGGTTTCGTGGCTACACCTTC
NA	TRBV19	NA	TRBJ2-7	CASSLCGDLSYEQYF	TGTGCCAGTAGCCTCTGCGGGGACTTAAGCTACGAGCAGTACTTC
NA	TRBV4-3	NA	TRBJ1-5	CASSQGLLRGTQPQHF	TGCGCCAGCAGCCAAGGGTTACTCAGGGGCACCCAGCCCCAGCATTTT
NA	TRBV4-1	TRBD2	TRBJ2-1	CASRLAGGVEQFF	TGCGCCAGCAGACTAGCGGGGGGCGTCGAGCAGTTCTTC
NA	TRBV30	TRBD1	TRBJ2-7	CAWRDRVAYEQYF	TGTGCCTGGAGGGACAGGGTTGCCTACGAGCAGTACTTC
NA	TRBV6-5	TRBD1	TRBJ1-2	CASSLDRPGANYGYTF	TGTGCCAGCAGTTTGGACAGGCCCGGGGCTAACTATGGCTACACCTTC
NA	TRBV5-1	NA	TRBJ2-7	CASSLVSETDEQYF	TGCGCCAGCAGCTTAGTTAGCGAAACAGACGAGCAGTACTTC
NA	TRBV9	NA	TRBJ2-1	CASSHREFTYNEQFF	TGTGCCAGCAGCCACCGGGAGTTCACCTACAATGAGCAGTTCTTC
NA	TRBV9	TRBD1	TRBJ2-7	CASSVADRGYSYEQYF	TGTGCCAGCAGCGTAGCGGACAGGGGGTATTCCTACGAGCAGTACTTC
NA	TRBV18	TRBD1	TRBJ2-7	CASSPDRSSYEQYF	TGTGCCAGCTCACCGGACAGGAGCTCCTACGAGCAGTACTTC
NA	TRBV28	TRBD2	TRBJ2-3	CASSSRSGGSDTQYF	TGTGCCAGCAGTTCAAGAAGCGGGGGGTCAGATACGCAGTATTTT
once	TRBV5-1	TRBD2	TRBJ2-3	CASSGGLAGRYSDTQYF	TGCGCCAGCAGCGGCGGACTAGCGGGGAGGTATTCAGATACGCAGTATTTT
NA	TRBV7-8	TRBD1	TRBJ2-7	CASSSGTGSYEQYF	TGTGCCAGCAGCTCGGGGACAGGGAGCTACGAGCAGTACTTC
NA	TRBV3-1/TRBV3-2	TRBD1	TRBJ1-1	CASSQVFPRGRVNTEAFF	TGTGCCAGCAGCCAAGTCTTCCCCAGGGGGCGCGTAAACACTGAAGCTTTCTTT
NA	TRBV19	NA	TRBJ1-1	CASSIPGFAEAFF	TGTGCCAGTAGTATCCCAGGGTTTGCTGAAGCTTTCTTT
NA	TRBV9	TRBD2	TRBJ2-2	CASSVEAGSNTGELFF	TGTGCCAGCAGCGTAGAAGCGGGATCGAACACCGGGGAGCTGTTTTTT
few	TRBV5-4	TRBD1	TRBJ1-1	CASSLAGQGLEAFF	TGTGCCAGCAGCTTGGCGGGACAGGGCCTTGAAGCTTTCTTT
NA	TRBV9	NA	TRBJ1-2	CASSQQSRLGDFNYGYTF	TGTGCCAGCAGCCAACAGAGCCGCTTGGGTGATTTTAACTATGGCTACACCTTC
NA	TRBV7-9	NA	TRBJ1-1	CASSLGAMLNTEAFF	TGTGCCAGCAGCTTAGGGGCCATGTTGAACACTGAAGCTTTCTTT
NA	TRBV7-9	TRBD1	TRBJ2-7	CASSLGSKTGREQYF	TGTGCCAGCAGCTTAGGGTCGAAGACAGGGCGCGAGCAGTACTTC
NA	TRBV19	TRBD1	TRBJ2-7	CATAGTAYEQYF	TGTGCCACTGCCGGGACAGCCTACGAGCAGTACTTC
NA	TRBV9	NA	TRBJ1-6	CASSVGLEEGNSPLHF	TGTGCCAGCAGCGTAGGGCTGGAAGAGGGCAATTCACCCCTCCACTTT
once	TRBV25-1	TRBD1	TRBJ1-6	CASSELNRGSPLHF	TGTGCCAGCAGTGAATTGAACAGGGGGTCACCCCTCCACTTT
NA	TRBV2	NA	TRBJ1-1	CASSVQGLKAFF	TGTGCCAGCAGCGTACAGGGCCTTAAAGCTTTCTTT
NA	TRBV11-2	NA	TRBJ2-1	CASSHPSPGNEQFF	TGTGCCAGCAGCCACCCCAGTCCAGGGAATGAGCAGTTCTTC
NA	TRBV9	TRBD2	TRBJ2-1	CASSAANQTGLAGGYEQFF	TGTGCCAGCAGCGCGGCAAACCAAACGGGACTAGCGGGGGGGTATGAGCAGTTCTTC
NA	TRBV12-5	NA	TRBJ2-5	CASGLVSGGSGKETQYF	TGTGCTAGTGGTTTGGTTAGTGGGGGTAGCGGCAAGGAGACCCAGTACTTC
once	TRBV10-3	TRBD1	TRBJ1-3	CALGTGGSGNTIYF	TGTGCCTTAGGGACAGGGGGCTCTGGAAACACCATATATTTT
NA	TRBV27	TRBD1	TRBJ1-1	CASSLGQGRSPEAFF	TGTGCCAGCAGTTTAGGACAGGGGAGGAGCCCTGAAGCTTTCTTT
NA	TRBV9	NA	TRBJ2-7	CASSPLGRFPYEQYF	TGTGCCAGCAGCCCACTTGGCAGGTTCCCCTACGAGCAGTACTTC
once	TRBV5-5	NA	TRBJ1-1	CASSRAGVTFF	TGTGCCAGCAGCCGGGCGGGAGTGACTTTCTTT
NA	TRBV6-6	TRBD1	TRBJ1-5	CASSSAGGIGNQPQHF	TGTGCCAGCAGTTCGGCAGGGGGAATCGGCAATCAGCCCCAGCATTTT
NA	TRBV5-1	NA	TRBJ2-5	CASSPVQEGRETQYF	TGCGCCAGCAGCCCCGTTCAAGAGGGCCGAGAGACCCAGTACTTC
NA	TRBV13	NA	TRBJ1-2	CASSSTGAVSYGYTF	TGTGCCAGCAGCTCCACGGGAGCTGTGAGCTATGGCTACACCTTC
NA	TRBV2	TRBD2	TRBJ2-1	CASSAGGLSYNEQFF	TGTGCCAGCAGTGCCGGGGGGTTAAGCTACAATGAGCAGTTCTTC
once	TRBV27	NA	TRBJ2-6	CASSFMDSRSGANVLTF	TGTGCCAGCAGTTTCATGGACAGTCGCTCTGGGGCCAACGTCCTGACTTTC
NA	TRBV6-2/TRBV6-3	TRBD2	TRBJ2-3	CASSYSLGGGAADTQYF	TGTGCCAGCAGTTACTCTTTAGGCGGGGGGGCCGCAGATACGCAGTATTTT
NA	TRBV18	NA	TRBJ2-3	CASSPARTETDTQYF	TGTGCCAGCTCACCCGCCCGGACAGAAACAGATACGCAGTATTTT